Listed below are T cell receptor beta chains from one sample, sequenced in a study of control samples from healthy donors and cancer patients. Here immunoSEQ multiplex PCR was the method, and the copy in TCRdb shows in-frame clones only, minus some. The sample consists of more than 70,000 clones, approximately 94% of them appearing once. The sequencing sample was made of blood. The receptors shown here come from a woman in her twenties or thirties in good health. The CDR3 runs from the conserved cysteine through the conserved F or W. Fields, in order: CDR3 protein, CDR3 DNA, clone size, V gene, D gene, J gene. D genes are given only for firm matches. Clone size is stated in some rows and not others, as once, few, many or a class when expanded.

CDR3: CASSIWDSDQPQHF
DNA: TGTGCCAGTAGTATATGGGACAGCGATCAGCCCCAGCATTTT
size: -
V: TRBV19
D: TRBD1
J: TRBJ1-5

CDR3: CSVVLLVPGQGETQYF
DNA: TGCAGCGTGGTACTACTCGTACCGGGACAGGGGGAGACCCAGTACTTC
size: once
V: TRBV29-1
D: TRBD1
J: TRBJ2-5

CDR3: CASSATDTQYF
DNA: TGTGCCAGCAGCGCTACAGATACGCAGTATTTT
size: -
V: TRBV3-1/TRBV3-2
D: -
J: TRBJ2-3

CDR3: CARTKEDSWGTGELFF
DNA: TGTGCCAGAACGAAAGAGGACAGCTGGGGGACCGGGGAGCTGTTTTTT
size: -
V: TRBV11-2
D: -
J: TRBJ2-2

CDR3: CASKESGGGKNIQYF
DNA: TGTGCCAGCAAGGAATCGGGAGGGGGCAAAAACATTCAGTACTTC
size: -
V: TRBV6-5
D: TRBD2
J: TRBJ2-4

CDR3: CAWNRLRGGEKAFF
DNA: TGTGCCTGGAATCGCCTCAGGGGAGGGGAAAAAGCTTTCTTT
size: -
V: TRBV30
D: -
J: TRBJ1-1

CDR3: CASSPRTGGSEGYTF
DNA: TGTGCCAGCAGCCCACGGACAGGGGGCTCGGAAGGCTACACCTTC
size: few
V: TRBV7-9
D: TRBD1
J: TRBJ1-2

CDR3: CASSLWDRDISYGYTF
DNA: TGTGCCAGCAGCTTATGGGACAGGGATATCAGCTATGGCTACACCTTC
size: -
V: TRBV7-9
D: TRBD1
J: TRBJ1-2

CDR3: CASSYGADYGYTF
DNA: TGTGCCAGCAGTTACGGGGCAGACTATGGCTACACCTTC
size: -
V: TRBV6-5
D: -
J: TRBJ1-2

CDR3: CASSTEGRAFGYTF
DNA: TGTGCCAGTAGCACAGAGGGAAGGGCGTTTGGCTACACCTTC
size: -
V: TRBV19
D: -
J: TRBJ1-2

CDR3: CASSLEGGTNYGYTF
DNA: TGCGCCAGCAGCTTGGAGGGGGGCACTAACTATGGCTACACCTTC
size: -
V: TRBV5-1
D: -
J: TRBJ1-2

CDR3: CASSVEGGGNTDTQYF
DNA: TGTGCCAGCAGCGTAGAAGGAGGGGGGAACACAGATACGCAGTATTTT
size: once
V: TRBV9
D: -
J: TRBJ2-3

CDR3: CASSLETGTPSSYNSPLHF
DNA: TGTGCCAGCAGCTTAGAGACCGGGACACCGAGCTCCTATAATTCACCCCTCCACTTT
size: once
V: TRBV11-3
D: -
J: TRBJ1-6

CDR3: CASSESYRDNYGYTF
DNA: TGCGCCAGCAGTGAGTCCTACAGGGACAACTATGGCTACACCTTC
size: -
V: TRBV10-2
D: -
J: TRBJ1-2

CDR3: CSASRSGAGQPQHF
DNA: TGCAGTGCTAGTCGGTCGGGGGCAGGTCAGCCCCAGCATTTT
size: -
V: TRBV20-1
D: -
J: TRBJ1-5

CDR3: CASSEGQGSYSPLHF
DNA: TGTGCCAGCAGCGAAGGACAGGGATCATATTCACCCCTCCACTTT
size: -
V: TRBV9
D: TRBD1
J: TRBJ1-6

CDR3: CASSRTDGTIYF
DNA: TGTGCCAGCAGCCGAACAGACGGCACCATATATTTT
size: few
V: TRBV3-1/TRBV3-2
D: -
J: TRBJ1-3

CDR3: CASRMAGSAGWETQYF
DNA: TGTGCCAGTAGGATGGCGGGGTCGGCGGGTTGGGAGACCCAGTACTTC
size: -
V: TRBV27
D: -
J: TRBJ2-5

CDR3: CASSQMTGELFF
DNA: TGTGCCAGCAGCCAAATGACCGGGGAGCTGTTTTTT
size: -
V: TRBV7-3
D: -
J: TRBJ2-2

CDR3: CSVEKSNSVYYNEQFF
DNA: TGCAGCGTTGAAAAAAGTAACAGTGTTTACTACAATGAGCAGTTCTTC
size: -
V: TRBV29-1
D: -
J: TRBJ2-1

CDR3: CASTGQGGEPQHF
DNA: TGTGCCAGCACCGGACAGGGTGGGGAGCCCCAGCATTTT
size: -
V: TRBV2
D: TRBD1
J: TRBJ1-5

CDR3: CASSPPTTGRTGELFF
DNA: TGTGCCAGCTCACCACCGACGACAGGCAGAACCGGGGAGCTGTTTTTT
size: -
V: TRBV18
D: -
J: TRBJ2-2

CDR3: CASSFRGRVGYEQYF
DNA: TGTGCCAGCAGTTTCAGGGGAAGGGTTGGTTACGAGCAGTACTTC
size: -
V: TRBV6-5
D: -
J: TRBJ2-7

CDR3: CASSFLSGTGGQPQHF
DNA: TGTGCCAGCAGTTTCCTTTCCGGGACAGGGGGTCAGCCCCAGCATTTT
size: -
V: TRBV2
D: TRBD1
J: TRBJ1-5

CDR3: CASRGRDRGYEQYF
DNA: TGTGCCAGCAGGGGCCGGGACAGGGGTTACGAGCAGTACTTC
size: -
V: TRBV28
D: TRBD1
J: TRBJ2-7

CDR3: CASSTPIQGLQETQYF
DNA: TGTGCCAGCAGCACCCCCATACAGGGGTTGCAAGAGACCCAGTACTTC
size: once
V: TRBV5-4
D: TRBD1
J: TRBJ2-5

CDR3: CASSPRGREAFF
DNA: TGTGCCAGCAGCCCCCGGGGGAGGGAAGCTTTCTTT
size: -
V: TRBV14
D: -
J: TRBJ1-1

CDR3: CASSLGQGSGKLFF
DNA: TGCGCCAGCAGCTTGGGACAGGGGAGCGGAAAACTGTTTTTT
size: -
V: TRBV5-1
D: TRBD1
J: TRBJ1-4

CDR3: CASSHGVNSGNTIYF
DNA: TGTGCCAGCAGCCACGGGGTAAACTCTGGAAACACCATATATTTT
size: -
V: TRBV7-9
D: -
J: TRBJ1-3

CDR3: CASSQTGAYNYGYTF
DNA: TGTGCCAGCAGCCAAACAGGGGCGTATAACTATGGCTACACCTTC
size: -
V: TRBV14
D: TRBD1
J: TRBJ1-2

CDR3: CASSPVGDTYNEQFF
DNA: TGTGCCAGCAGCCCCGTGGGGGACACCTACAATGAGCAGTTCTTC
size: -
V: TRBV7-2
D: -
J: TRBJ2-1

CDR3: CASTQRVGNTEAFF
DNA: TGTGCCAGCACCCAACGAGTGGGTAACACTGAAGCTTTCTTT
size: -
V: TRBV7-2
D: -
J: TRBJ1-1

CDR3: CASSELVGVTNTEAFF
DNA: TGTGCCAGCAGTGAACTCGTTGGGGTTACGAACACTGAAGCTTTCTTT
size: -
V: TRBV2
D: -
J: TRBJ1-1

CDR3: CASRTDSTNEKLFF
DNA: TGTGCCAGCAGGACAGACTCAACTAATGAAAAACTGTTTTTT
size: -
V: TRBV2
D: -
J: TRBJ1-4

CDR3: CASSQRGSNEKLFF
DNA: TGTGCCAGCAGCCAACGAGGGTCTAATGAAAAACTGTTTTTT
size: -
V: TRBV3-1/TRBV3-2
D: -
J: TRBJ1-4

CDR3: CASSFRGRAGGYSNQPQHF
DNA: TGTGCCAGCAGTTTCAGAGGCAGGGCGGGGGGCTATAGCAATCAGCCCCAGCATTTT
size: -
V: TRBV28
D: -
J: TRBJ1-5

CDR3: CASSIVDGYEQYF
DNA: TGTGCCAGCAGCATAGTGGATGGCTACGAGCAGTACTTC
size: -
V: TRBV12-3/TRBV12-4
D: -
J: TRBJ2-7

CDR3: CASSITQGGYTF
DNA: TGTGCCAGCAGCATCACCCAGGGCGGCTACACCTTC
size: -
V: TRBV12-3/TRBV12-4
D: -
J: TRBJ1-2

CDR3: CATSDSGTVGSPLHF
DNA: TGTGCCACCAGTGATTCGGGCACCGTGGGTTCACCCCTCCACTTT
size: few
V: TRBV24-1
D: -
J: TRBJ1-6

CDR3: CATSRDLIRGVPYEQYF
DNA: TGTGCCACCAGCAGAGATCTTATCCGGGGGGTCCCCTACGAGCAGTACTTC
size: -
V: TRBV15
D: TRBD2
J: TRBJ2-7

CDR3: CASSDARKQETQYF
DNA: TGTGCCAGCAGTGACGCCCGAAAACAAGAGACCCAGTACTTC
size: -
V: TRBV6-4
D: -
J: TRBJ2-5

CDR3: CASIEAGTGLTEAFF
DNA: TGTGCCAGCATCGAGGCCGGGACAGGGCTAACTGAAGCTTTCTTT
size: -
V: TRBV27
D: TRBD1
J: TRBJ1-1

CDR3: CASSYSGLADEQYF
DNA: TGTGCCAGCAGTTACTCGGGACTAGCGGACGAGCAGTACTTC
size: -
V: TRBV6-6
D: TRBD2
J: TRBJ2-7

CDR3: CSARLRYGYTF
DNA: TGCAGTGCTAGGCTGAGATATGGCTACACCTTC
size: -
V: TRBV20-1
D: -
J: TRBJ1-2

CDR3: CASSLDRSSYNSPLHF
DNA: TGTGCCAGCAGTCTCGACAGGAGCTCCTATAATTCACCCCTCCACTTT
size: -
V: TRBV7-9
D: -
J: TRBJ1-6

CDR3: CASSSGGRNTDTQYF
DNA: TGTGCCAGCAGTTCCGGGGGCCGGAACACAGATACGCAGTATTTT
size: -
V: TRBV27
D: -
J: TRBJ2-3

CDR3: CASTSLAGLAKNIQYF
DNA: TGTGCCAGTACTAGCCTAGCGGGTCTAGCCAAAAACATTCAGTACTTC
size: -
V: TRBV19
D: TRBD2
J: TRBJ2-4

CDR3: CASSLAFSLAGVSDTQYF
DNA: TGTGCCAGCAGCTTAGCTTTTTCCCTAGCGGGGGTCTCAGATACGCAGTATTTT
size: -
V: TRBV7-9
D: TRBD2
J: TRBJ2-3

CDR3: CASSEGGLTGNTIYF
DNA: TGCGCCAGCAGTGAAGGAGGATTAACAGGAAACACCATATATTTT
size: -
V: TRBV10-1
D: -
J: TRBJ1-3

CDR3: CASSLVMGRGYF
DNA: TGTGCCAGCAGCTTAGTAATGGGAAGAGGGTACTTC
size: -
V: TRBV11-2
D: -
J: TRBJ2-7

CDR3: CASSQRTASNQPQHF
DNA: TGTGCCAGCAGCCAACGGACAGCTAGCAATCAGCCCCAGCATTTT
size: -
V: TRBV4-2
D: -
J: TRBJ1-5

CDR3: CASSSSFETQYF
DNA: TGTGCCAGCAGCTCCTCGTTTGAGACCCAGTACTTC
size: few
V: TRBV11-3
D: -
J: TRBJ2-5

CDR3: CASSNAQGTEAFF
DNA: TGTGCTAGCTCGAACGCACAGGGCACTGAAGCTTTCTTT
size: -
V: TRBV18
D: -
J: TRBJ1-1

CDR3: CASSPWPDDTDTQYF
DNA: TGTGCCAGCAGCCCATGGCCAGACGACACAGATACGCAGTATTTT
size: -
V: TRBV5-5
D: -
J: TRBJ2-3